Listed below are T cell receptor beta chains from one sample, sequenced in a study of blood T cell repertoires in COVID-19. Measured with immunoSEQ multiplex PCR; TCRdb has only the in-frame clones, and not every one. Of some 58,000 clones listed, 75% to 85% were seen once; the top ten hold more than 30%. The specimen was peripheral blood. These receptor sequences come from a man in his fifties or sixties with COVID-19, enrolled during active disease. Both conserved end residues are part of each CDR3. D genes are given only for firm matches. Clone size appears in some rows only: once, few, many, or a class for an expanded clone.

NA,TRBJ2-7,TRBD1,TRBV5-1,CASCRDRAVSYEQYF,TGCGCCAGCTGCCGGGACAGGGCTGTCTCCTACGAGCAGTACTTC
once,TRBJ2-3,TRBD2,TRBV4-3,CASSQAAGLAGSTDTQYF,TGCGCCAGCAGCCAAGCGGCGGGACTAGCGGGAAGCACAGATACGCAGTATTTT
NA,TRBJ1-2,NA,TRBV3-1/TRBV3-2,CASSQSNGAANYGYTF,TGTGCCAGCAGCCAAAGCAATGGGGCCGCTAACTATGGCTACACCTTC
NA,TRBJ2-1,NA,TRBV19,CASSIARVSYNEQFF,TGTGCCAGTAGTATAGCGAGGGTTTCCTACAATGAGCAGTTCTTC
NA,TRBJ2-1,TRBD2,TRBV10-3,CAISGGLAGYNEQFF,TGTGCCATCAGTGGAGGGCTAGCGGGGTACAATGAGCAGTTCTTC
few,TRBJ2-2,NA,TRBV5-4,CASSLGITRLAGELFF,TGTGCCAGCAGCTTGGGTATAACTAGGTTAGCCGGGGAGCTGTTTTTT
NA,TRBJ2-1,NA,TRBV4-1,CASSHPLEGRSGNEQFF,TGCGCCAGCAGCCACCCTCTAGAGGGCAGGTCGGGCAATGAGCAGTTCTTC
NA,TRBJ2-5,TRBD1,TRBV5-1,CASSFGDRVEETQYF,TGCGCCAGCAGCTTTGGGGACAGGGTTGAAGAGACCCAGTACTTC
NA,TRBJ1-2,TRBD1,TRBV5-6,CASSLNTDRWGYGYTF,TGTGCCAGCAGCTTAAATACGGACAGGTGGGGGTACGGCTACACCTTC
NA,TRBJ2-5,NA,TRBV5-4,CASSLATAGAETQYF,TGTGCCAGCAGCTTGGCCACAGCTGGGGCGGAGACCCAGTACTTC
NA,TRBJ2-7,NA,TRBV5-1,CASSLLSGLTYEQYF,TGCGCCAGCAGCTTGTTGTCAGGACTAACTTACGAGCAGTACTTC
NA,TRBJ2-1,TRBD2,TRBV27,CASSHIAGDLYNEQFF,TGTGCCAGCAGTCACATAGCGGGGGACCTCTACAATGAGCAGTTCTTC
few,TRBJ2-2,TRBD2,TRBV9,CASSVHSGLAVKNTGELFF,TGTGCCAGCAGCGTACATTCGGGACTAGCGGTCAAGAACACCGGGGAGCTGTTTTTT
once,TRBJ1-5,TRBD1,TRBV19,CASSMTGSHQPQHF,TGTGCCAGTAGTATGACAGGGTCCCATCAGCCCCAGCATTTT
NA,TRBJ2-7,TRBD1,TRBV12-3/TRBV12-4,CASSLTGAEQYF,TGTGCCAGCAGCCTAACAGGGGCCGAGCAGTACTTC
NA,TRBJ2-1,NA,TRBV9,CASSPRAPNIYNEQFF,TGTGCCAGCAGCCCCCGAGCCCCCAATATCTACAATGAGCAGTTCTTC
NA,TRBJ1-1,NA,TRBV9,CASSVAGLNTEAFF,TGTGCCAGCAGCGTAGCAGGGTTGAACACTGAAGCTTTCTTT
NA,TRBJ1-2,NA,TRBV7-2,CASSLGGARGYTF,TGTGCCAGCAGCTTGGGGGGGGCAAGGGGCTACACCTTC
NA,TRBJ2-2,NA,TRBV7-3,CASSFRDTGELFF,TGTGCCAGCAGCTTCCGGGACACCGGGGAGCTGTTTTTT
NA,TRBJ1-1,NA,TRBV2,CASTMEVLRTEAFF,TGTGCCAGCACCATGGAGGTCCTACGCACTGAAGCTTTCTTT